This passage covers 8 T cell receptor beta chains from one sample sequenced in a study of blood T cell repertoires in COVID-19. Using immunoSEQ multiplex PCR, the repertoire was profiled, and TCRdb retains in-frame clones only, with some absent. In the table there are some 150,000 clones, around 81% of which are singletons. Sequencing used peripheral blood. The receptors stem from a human donor with acute or convalescent COVID-19. The donor label of this sample is uncertain.

The rearrangement uses TRBV28 and TRBJ1-5; D possibly corresponds to TRBD1 (6 bases). The V gene's germline CDR1 is MDHEN and CDR2 SYDVKM. V was shortened by 6 bases and J by 6 bases, with 9 bases between the two germline ends. This CDR3 is built from 12 residues. The CDR3 is CASSRGSQPQHF. The DNA of the CDR3 is TGTGCCAGCAGCAGGGGTAGTCAGCCCCAGCATTTT.

This sequence joins TRBV11-2 and TRBJ1-3; TRBD1 might be the D (5 bases). CDR3 length: 15 residues. CDR1 SGHAT and CDR2 FQNNGV come from the germline V gene. Trimming took off 7 bases at V and 0 bases at J, with 13 bases between the two ends. CDR3 sequence (DNA): TGTGCCAGCACTGCGGGGGGGTACTCTGGAAACACCATATATTTT. Its translation: CASTAGGYSGNTIYF.

The chain carries TRBV6-2 or TRBV6-3 and TRBJ2-1; the match to TRBD2 covers 10 bases. Per the germline V gene, CDR1 is MNHEY and CDR2 is SVGEGT. J gave up 0 bases and V 5 bases, and 4 bases lay outside the gene matches. This CDR3 spans 16 amino acids. CDR3 in amino acids: CASSHPSGSSYNEQFF. CDR3 nucleotides: TGTGCCAGCAGTCACCCTAGCGGGAGCTCCTACAATGAGCAGTTCTTC.

A word on this clone: The sample carries other DNA sequences with the same CDR3. This chain connects TRBV30 to TRBJ2-3, with a weak D call TRBD2 (5 bases). This CDR3 comprises 14 residues. Germline CDR1 reads GTSNPN; CDR2 reads SVGIG (reference sequence). The V end lost 0 bases, the J end lost 2 bases, and 9 bases lay between the germline ends. CDR3 protein: CAWSVRGSTDTQYF. The CDR3 nucleotides are TGTGCCTGGAGTGTACGCGGGTCCACAGATACGCAGTATTTT.

This clone occurred a few times. CDR3 loop: CASSPSNQPQHF. The CDR3 DNA is TGTGCCAGCAGTCCCTCTAATCAGCCCCAGCATTTT. The gene calls are TRBV2 and TRBJ1-5, with D unresolved. The CDR3 covers 12 residues. Germline-derived CDR1 and CDR2 are SNHLY and FYNNEI. The germline V and J ends were trimmed by 5 bases and 4 bases, with 6 bases remaining between them.

This sequence joins TRBV6-5 and TRBJ1-1, with a weak D call TRBD1 (5 bases). The CDR3 consists of 13 residues. V shed 7 bases and J shed 6 bases, with 15 bases lying between them. CDR1 MNHEY and CDR2 SVGAGI come from the germline V gene. DNA for the CDR3: TGTGCCAGCATGAGAAGGGGATGGCCTGAAGCTTTCTTT. Its translation: CASMRRGWPEAFF.

This chain joins TRBV19 and TRBJ2-1; TRBD2 might be the D (6 bases). CDR1 and CDR2 from the germline V gene are LNHDA and SQIVND (reference sequence). The CDR3 is 17 residues long. Trimming left V 10 bases short and J 0 bases short, with 22 bases between. The CDR3 coding sequence is TGTGCCACCAGGACTGCGCGGGGTACGAGCTCCTACAATGAGCAGTTCTTC. As protein: CATRTARGTSSYNEQFF.

This chain connects TRBV7-9 to TRBJ1-1; D ambiguous. This CDR3 is built from 14 residues. Per germline, CDR1 SEHNR and CDR2 FQNEAQ (reference sequence). The ends were cut back, 4 bases at V and 1 base at J, with 10 bases in the middle. The CDR3 nucleotides are TGTGCCAGCAGCTCTCTACTCGGGAACACTGAAGCTTTCTTT. Encoded protein: CASSSLLGNTEAFF.